Shown below are 21 T cell receptor beta chains from a single sample sequenced in a study of cytomegalovirus exposure and HLA in healthy donors. PCR was performed using 60 Vbeta and 13 Jbeta primers. Assay: immunoSEQ multiplex PCR; the TCRdb copy retains only in-frame clones and omits some. The table includes fewer than 150,000 clones, 70% to 75% detected once. The sequencing sample was made of PBMCs. The source is a human donor in good health.

The chain recombines TRBV11-2 with TRBJ2-5; 8 bases align to TRBD1. V lost 5 bases to trimming and J lost 9 bases; unmatched junction nucleotides: 14. Germline CDR1 is SGHAT and CDR2 is FQNNGV. The CDR3 is made up of 15 amino acids. The DNA of the CDR3 is TGTGCCAGCAGCCTCGGACAGGGAGTTTTTCTGTCCCAGTACTTC. Protein sequence: CASSLGQGVFLSQYF.

The chain employs TRBV11-3 and TRBJ1-1, with TRBD1 matching over 7 bases. From germline, CDR1 is SGHNT and CDR2 YENEEA. This CDR3 spans 13 amino acids. V trimming: 5 bases; J trimming: 6 bases; junction bases outside the gene matches: 6. CDR3 nucleotides: TGTGCCAGCAGCATCTCAGGGGGAGCTGAAGCTTTCTTT. Translating it yields CASSISGGAEAFF.

The rearrangement links TRBV4-1 to TRBJ1-5, with D tentatively TRBD1 (5 bases). Trimming cost V 4 bases and J 1 base, with 20 bases left between them. CDR3 length: 18 residues. The germline CDR1 and CDR2 sequences are MGHRA and YSYEKL. This chain's CDR3 is CASSRGGVWVRSNQPQHF. DNA for the CDR3: TGCGCCAGCAGCCGGGGGGGGGTCTGGGTACGCAGCAATCAGCCCCAGCATTTT.

The rearrangement links TRBV7-9 to TRBJ1-1; a possible D gene is TRBD1 (5 bases). CDR1 and CDR2 from the germline V gene are SEHNR and FQNEAQ (reference sequence). V lost 4 bases to trimming and J lost 3 bases, with 12 bases between them. The CDR3 length is 14 residues. In DNA form, the CDR3 reads TGTGCCAGCAGCTACAGACAGAGATACACTGAAGCTTTCTTT. This sequence encodes CASSYRQRYTEAFF.

V gene TRBV7-9 combines with J gene TRBJ2-7; tentatively, D is TRBD1 (6 bases). Looked up from germline, CDR1 is SEHNR and CDR2 is FQNEAQ (reference sequence). This CDR3 region has 16 residues. V shed 0 bases and J shed 2 bases, with 14 bases lying between them. The CDR3 bases are TGTGCCAGCAGCTTAGCGAGGGGTCAGGGGACCTACGAGCAGTACTTC. The encoded protein is CASSLARGQGTYEQYF.

The rearrangement uses TRBV23-1 and TRBJ1-1, with D uncertain. TRBV23-1 is recorded as an ORF, its role being uncertain. The CDR3 sequence is 15 residues long. Trimming left V 0 bases short and J 6 bases short, with 14 bases between. The CDR3 region is CASSQSQRVEAEAFF. The CDR3 coding sequence is TGCGCCAGCAGTCAATCACAGAGGGTTGAAGCTGAAGCTTTCTTT.

CDR3: CASSFGTGETYIQYF. CDR3 bases: TGTGCCAGCAGCTTCGGGACAGGGGAGACTTACATTCAGTACTTC. The V gene is TRBV5-4, the J gene TRBJ2-4, with 10 positions matching TRBD1. CDR1 and CDR2 (germline): SGHNT, YYREEE (reference sequence). Trimming at V came to 2 bases and at J to 8 bases, leaving 7 bases not matched to a gene. This CDR3 comprises 15 residues.

The V and J genes are TRBV27 and TRBJ1-2; a possible D gene is TRBD1 (5 bases). V dropped 0 bases and J dropped 6 bases, with 8 bases sitting between them. CDR1 is MNHEY and CDR2 is SMNVEV in the germline V gene (reference sequence). The CDR3 length is 13 residues. The CDR3 protein is CASSLSGGDGYTF. Here the CDR3 DNA reads TGTGCCAGCAGTTTATCGGGGGGGGATGGCTACACCTTC.

V and J are TRBV11-2 and TRBJ2-3; 12 nucleotides line up with TRBD2. CDR3 length: 17 amino acids. The germline V gene has CDR1 SGHAT and CDR2 FQNNGV. J lost 4 bases, V lost 5 bases, and 10 bases had no gene match. The CDR3 DNA is TGTGCCAGCAGCCGGACTAGCGGGGCCGATGGTGCAGATACGCAGTATTTT. This sequence encodes CASSRTSGADGADTQYF.

The V gene is TRBV29-1, the J gene TRBJ2-5, with TRBD1 identical over 11 bases. V dropped 3 bases and J dropped 5; count of bases not matched to a gene: 5. The CDR3 spans 14 residues. CDR1 is SQVTM and CDR2 is ANQGSEA in the germline V gene. The CDR3: CSVEDRGLRETQYF. In nucleotides, the CDR3 is TGCAGCGTTGAGGACAGGGGGCTTAGGGAGACCCAGTACTTC.

The chain combines TRBV7-6 with TRBJ2-7; 10 bases map to TRBD2. This CDR3 comprises 15 residues. V was clipped by 5 bases and J by 5 bases; unmatched bases: 9. The germline V gene encodes CDR1 SGHVS and CDR2 FNYEAQ. The CDR3 protein is CASSDGASGGDEQYF. CDR3 in DNA: TGTGCCAGCAGCGACGGGGCTAGCGGGGGTGACGAGCAGTACTTC.

The chain joins TRBV4-1 to TRBJ2-7, with 8 positions matching TRBD1. The CDR3 consists of 16 residues. V was clipped by 2 bases and J by 2 bases; unmatched bases: 8. Germline V lookup: CDR1 MGHRA, CDR2 YSYEKL. Written as DNA, the CDR3 is TGCGCCAGCAGCCAACAACTCCCGACAGGGGCCTACGAGCAGTACTTC. It is translated as CASSQQLPTGAYEQYF.

The chain couples TRBV2 to TRBJ1-4; D not resolved. CDR1 SNHLY and CDR2 FYNNEI come from the germline V gene. This CDR3 contains 13 residues. Trimming pared 7 bases from V and 8 bases from J, leaving 14 bases between. CDR3 amino acids: CASTRREAEKLFF. CDR3 nucleotides: TGTGCCAGCACGAGGAGGGAGGCGGAAAAACTGTTTTTT.

The genes are TRBV5-4 and TRBJ2-5; possibly TRBD1 for D (5 bases). The CDR3 covers 15 residues. Germline V CDR1 and CDR2: SGHNT, YYREEE (reference sequence). Trimming removed 0 bases at V and 5 bases at J, with 14 bases between. This chain's CDR3 is CASSLARYRKETQYF. DNA for the CDR3: TGTGCCAGCAGCTTGGCTAGATACAGGAAGGAGACCCAGTACTTC. The entire variable domain, with the rest obtained from reference TRBV5-4 and TRBJ2-5, is as follows: ETGVTQSPTHLIKTRGQQVTLRCSSQSGHNTVSWYQQALGQGPQFIFQYYREEENGRGNFPPRFSGLQFPNYSSELNVNALELDDSALYLCASSLARYRKETQYFGPGTRLLVL.

The chain recombines TRBV11-2 with TRBJ2-7; 11 bases map to TRBD2. This CDR3 has 14 residues. Trimming removed 7 bases from V and 3 bases from J; junction bases left unmatched: 5. Germline lookup yields CDR1 SGHAT and CDR2 FQNNGV. The DNA for the CDR3 is TGTGCCAGCACCCAACTAGCGGGAGACTACGAGCAGTACTTC. It codes for CASTQLAGDYEQYF.

Only a few counts were recorded for this clone. The V call is TRBV5-4, the J call TRBJ2-2, with D hard to call. Deletions cut 0 bases from V and 2 bases from J, with 5 bases between. This CDR3 has 14 amino acids. CDR1 is SGHNT, CDR2 YYREEE, per germline (reference sequence). CDR3 region: CASSLGHNTGELFF. CDR3 DNA: TGTGCCAGCAGCTTGGGGCACAACACCGGGGAGCTGTTTTTT.

V gene TRBV4-1 combines with J gene TRBJ2-3; D not certain. The CDR3 extends over 16 amino acids. V shed 4 bases and J shed 0 bases, with 14 bases lying between them. Germline values: CDR1 MGHRA, CDR2 YSYEKL. DNA of the CDR3: TGCGCCAGCAGCCTCGGCGGCATAACTAGCACAGATACGCAGTATTTT. Its translation is CASSLGGITSTDTQYF.

This clone was seen only a few times. The CDR3 is CASSWGIRDSYLGTEAFF. The DNA for the CDR3 is TGTGCCAGCAGCTGGGGAATCCGGGACAGCTATTTAGGCACTGAAGCTTTCTTT. The chain is built from TRBV5-6 and TRBJ1-1; TRBD1 aligns across 7 bases. CDR1 is SGHDT and CDR2 is YYEEEE in the germline V gene. V shed 3 bases and J 4 bases; nucleotides not matched to a gene: 18. The length of the CDR3 is 18 residues.

On this clone itself: Its ends do not fully match the called genes, so a read error is possible. The J gene is TRBJ1-2, the V gene TRBV7-3; TRBD1 agrees at 7 bases. Germline-derived CDR1 and CDR2 are SGHTA and FQGTGA. This CDR3 comprises 13 residues. Written as DNA, the CDR3 is TGTGCCAGCAGCTTAAGGGCCGACGACAGGGTTTCCTTC. Its protein is CASSLRADDRVSF. The entire variable domain, with the rest obtained from reference TRBV7-3 and TRBJ1-2, is as follows: GAGVSQTPSNKVTEKGKYVELRCDPISGHTALYWYRQSLGQGPEFLIYFQGTGAADDSGLPNDRFFAVRPEGSVSTLKIQRTERGDSAVYLCASSLRADDRVSFGSGTRLTVV.

The rearrangement joins TRBV11-2 to TRBJ1-1, with D uncertain. CDR3 size: 13 residues. Per germline, CDR1 SGHAT and CDR2 FQNNGV. The germline V and J ends were trimmed by 0 bases and 6 bases, with 8 bases remaining between them. Written as DNA, the CDR3 is TGTGCCAGCAGCTTAGAACAGAGCCCTGAAGCTTTCTTT. This encodes CASSLEQSPEAFF.

V usage is TRBV5-1 and J usage is TRBJ2-3, with TRBD1 matching over 10 bases. Germline V CDR1 and CDR2: SGHRS, YFSETQ. CDR3 length: 15 residues. The V segment lost 4 bases and the J segment 3 bases; nucleotides outside the gene matches: 5. For the CDR3, the DNA is TGCGCCAGCAGCCCCGGGACAGGGGAGACAGATACGCAGTATTTT. Protein product: CASSPGTGETDTQYF.